This T cell receptor (beta chain) derives from a study of CD8 T cells in ankylosing spondylitis (dated by TCRdb to about 2017). With regard to the full study: To find TCR variants linked to disease, the study profiled T cell receptor beta repertoires in ankylosing spondylitis patients and healthy donors. In total, the full study cohort was made up of about 99 healthy donors and more than 20 ankylosing spondylitis patients. Samples of peripheral blood were taken, and for ankylosing spondylitis patients, synovial fluid was collected as well.

Overall study outcomes, separate from this receptor: The disease-linked clones showed a CD8+ phenotype and occurred at relatively low frequencies in peripheral blood. Blood from ankylosing spondylitis patients appeared to be characterized by a TCR beta motif composed of under 10 highly homologous amino acid variants. Some motif variants had previously been reported in the synovial fluid and blood of reactive arthritis patients, which suggests shared mechanisms of disease initiation. According to the report, matched synovial fluid samples from ankylosing spondylitis patients were significantly enriched for the disease-linked clones.

Many counts were recorded for this clonotype. It lacks a known antigen. No base quality values were provided; no much bigger clone lies one nucleotide off. Sequenced on an Illumina HiSeq 2500. Quantitative 5'-RACE with molecular barcodes was the method used to prepare the TCR beta libraries. In the source study's methods: To identify disease-linked TCR variants, a new computational method was used, one built on a probabilistic model of VDJ rearrangement. TCRdb applied fastp at Q25 and MiXCR to the public reads, then kept only in-frame beta chains. All rows with the same CDR3 protein become a single entry with the most common DNA and genes. The V and J calls here are based on TCRdb, not the publication. This sample has about 130,000 distinct CDR3 sequences in its table, and about 7% of those were observed once. Clones ranked in the top ten supply around 12% of the sample. Material for sequencing was blood, either unsorted or a sorted T cell fraction (not recorded which). The source of this sequence is a female donor with ankylosing spondylitis or in good health (not recorded which).

The base sequence is TGTGCCAGCAGGAGGGGGGTCCGCTCTGGGGCCAACGTCCTGACTTTC. This gives the protein CASRRGVRSGANVLTF. The receptor chain draws on TRBV11-2 and TRBJ2-6, with the D call perhaps TRBD1 or TRBD2, as 6 bases match in each case. Cut back by 6 bases and 0 bases, the V and J ends lie 12 bases apart. Including the terminal cysteine and phenylalanine, the CDR3 comprises 16 residues. The sequence is cut down to CDR3 DNA, 48 bases in frame from base 1. As encoded in the germline V gene, CDR1 is SGHAT while CDR2 is FQNNGV. The variable domain in full, with residues beyond the CDR3 obtained from the reference TRBV11-2 and TRBJ2-6 genes, is EAGVAQSPRYKIIEKRQSVAFWCNPISGHATLYWYQQILGQGPKLLIQFQNNGVVDDSQLPKDRFSAERLKGVDSTLKIQPAKLEDSAVYLCASRRGVRSGANVLTFGAGSRLTVL.